Listed here are 29 T cell receptor beta chains from one sample, sequenced in a study of control samples from healthy donors and cancer patients. The method was immunoSEQ multiplex PCR; TCRdb's version includes in-frame clones alone and lacks a portion of them. The top ten clones hold roughly 1.3% of a sample with some 90,000 clones, about 85% of them seen once. Sequenced: blood. The source is a woman aged 50 to 60 in good health.

The chain employs TRBV10-3 and TRBJ2-2; D is unclear. The CDR3 extends over 13 amino acids. Trimming cost V 2 bases and J 5 bases, with 6 bases left between them. Germline CDR1 reads ENHRY; CDR2 reads SYGVKD. CDR3 nucleotides: TGTGCCATCAGTGAGGGGCTAACCGGGGAGCTGTTTTTT. Translating gives CAISEGLTGELFF.

This sequence joins TRBV14 and TRBJ1-3, with TRBD1 identical over 9 bases. J was trimmed by 4 bases and V by 5 bases; bases with no gene match: 6. The germline CDR1 and CDR2 sequences are SGHDN and FVKESK. This CDR3 contains 15 residues. The CDR3: CASSEQGAGGNTIYF. The CDR3 bases are TGTGCCAGCAGCGAACAGGGGGCAGGAGGAAACACCATATATTTT.

This chain connects TRBV9 to TRBJ2-1; the match to TRBD2 covers 13 bases. The ends lost 3 bases at V and 6 bases at J; junction bases unmatched: 3. This CDR3 has 15 residues. Per germline, CDR1 SGDLS and CDR2 YYNGEE. CDR3 amino acids: CASSGGTSGINEQFF. The CDR3 DNA reads as TGTGCCAGCAGCGGAGGGACTAGCGGGATCAATGAGCAGTTCTTC.

About this clone: Other DNA variants within this sample encode the same CDR3. The J gene is TRBJ2-3, the V gene TRBV7-2; 9 nucleotides line up with TRBD2. Germline loops: CDR1 SGHTA, CDR2 FQGNSA. J was trimmed by 6 bases and V by 5 bases; bases with no gene match: 9. The CDR3 consists of 15 residues. This CDR3 is CASSRGGGGVDTQYF. The DNA for the CDR3 is TGTGCCAGCAGCCGGGGCGGGGGGGGAGTTGATACGCAGTATTTT. Complete variable domain (other parts from reference TRBV7-2 and TRBJ2-3): GAGVSQSPSNKVTEKGKDVELRCDPISGHTALYWYRQSLGQGLEFLIYFQGNSAPDKSGLPSDRFSAERTGGSVSTLTIQRTQQEDSAVYLCASSRGGGGVDTQYFGPGTRLTVL.

This clone has a single count. CDR3 DNA: TGTGCCAGTAGTAGATCCGGGACAGGGCCGCAGTATTTT. It translates to CASSRSGTGPQYF. The V and J genes are TRBV19 and TRBJ2-3, with TRBD1 matching over 9 bases. After removal of 4 bases from V and 10 bases from J, the junction contained 6 bases not matched to a gene. The CDR3 totals 13 residues. Per the germline V gene, CDR1 is LNHDA and CDR2 is SQIVND (reference sequence). The full variable domain, its missing parts supplied by reference TRBV19 and TRBJ2-3, is DGGITQSPKYLFRKEGQNVTLSCEQNLNHDAMYWYRQDPGQGLRLIYYSQIVNDFQKGDIAEGYSVSREKKESFPLTVTSAQKNPTAFYLCASSRSGTGPQYFGPGTRLTVL.

The CDR3, as DNA: TGTGCCAGCAGCCTCCTGGCTTTTGAAAAACTGTTTTTT. Amino acids: CASSLLAFEKLFF. The rearrangement uses TRBV28 and TRBJ1-4; D gene unclear. Germline CDR1 reads MDHEN; CDR2 reads SYDVKM. V lost 6 bases and J 7 bases, leaving 12 bases between the germline ends. The CDR3 is made up of 13 amino acids.

The chain has TRBV19 and TRBJ1-3; D is uncertain. Trimming cost V 6 bases and J 4 bases, with 13 bases left between them. This CDR3 region has 14 residues. Germline loops: CDR1 LNHDA, CDR2 SQIVND (reference sequence). CDR3 in DNA: TGTGCCAGTAGCCTCCGGAACTCGGGAAACACCATATATTTT. This encodes CASSLRNSGNTIYF.

The rearrangement joins TRBV29-1 to TRBJ2-2, with TRBD1 matching over 11 bases. Germline loops: CDR1 SQVTM, CDR2 ANQGSEA. Germline trimming cut 3 bases from V and 4 bases from J; bases unmatched to any gene: 7. The CDR3 is 16 residues long. CDR3 region: CSVEDPGTGGTGELFF. CDR3 nucleotide sequence: TGCAGCGTTGAGGATCCCGGGACAGGGGGCACCGGGGAGCTGTTTTTT.

The chain has TRBV5-1 and TRBJ2-5, with D tentatively TRBD1 or TRBD2 (6 bases each). The CDR3 is 17 residues long. V was shortened by 0 bases and J by 1 base, with 16 bases between the two germline ends. The germline V gene encodes CDR1 SGHRS and CDR2 YFSETQ. The chain's CDR3 is CASSLGLTGGIQETQYF. CDR3 bases: TGCGCCAGCAGCTTGGGTTTGACAGGAGGGATCCAAGAGACCCAGTACTTC.

CDR3 sequence: CASSPLGQRNTEAFF. DNA for the CDR3: TGCGCCAGCAGTCCACTAGGACAGCGAAACACTGAAGCTTTCTTT. J is TRBJ1-1 and V is TRBV5-1; D is possibly TRBD1 (6 bases). V was pared by 5 bases and J by 2 bases, with 16 bases between. Germline assignment: CDR1 SGHRS and CDR2 YFSETQ. The CDR3 is 15 amino acids.

V is TRBV6-5 and J is TRBJ1-1; TRBD1 matches 7 bases. This CDR3 is 14 amino acids long. V was clipped by 7 bases and J by 2 bases; unmatched bases: 7. CDR1 MNHEY and CDR2 SVGAGI come from the germline V gene. CDR3 coding DNA: TGTGCCAGCACCCGGGACAGAAGTAACACTGAAGCTTTCTTT. It is translated as CASTRDRSNTEAFF.

This sequence joins TRBV24-1 and TRBJ2-1, with 10 bases fitting TRBD1. Germline V gives CDR1 KGHDR, CDR2 SFDVKD. The CDR3 has 15 amino acids. V dropped 4 bases and J dropped 5; count of bases not matched to a gene: 4. CDR3 DNA: TGTGCCACCAGTGACCGGGACAGGGGAAACAATGAGCAGTTCTTC. It is translated as CATSDRDRGNNEQFF.

The chain recombines TRBV4-2 with TRBJ2-5; 7 bases fit TRBD1. CDR1 is LGHNA and CDR2 is YNFKEQ in the germline V gene. The length of the CDR3 is 14 residues. After removal of 1 base from V and 1 base from J, the junction contained 0 bases not matched to a gene. CDR3: CASSQGDSQETQYF. The CDR3 nucleotides read TGTGCCAGCAGCCAAGGGGACAGCCAAGAGACCCAGTACTTC.

Points on this clone: One end of the junction is discordant with germline, which a read error may explain. The V call is TRBV7-2, the J call TRBJ2-2, with D possibly being TRBD1 or TRBD2 (5 bases each). The CDR3 loop spans 17 amino acids. CDR1 is SGHTA and CDR2 is FQGNSA in the germline V gene. The CDR3 protein is CASSLTGLLVRTRGAVF. CDR3 DNA: TGTGCCAGCAGCCTCACAGGACTGCTAGTGAGAACCCGGGGAGCTGTTTTT.

The gene calls are TRBV15 and TRBJ2-1; D ambiguous. Looked up from germline, CDR1 is LNHNV and CDR2 is YYDKDF (reference sequence). V lost 1 base to trimming and J lost 7 bases, with 11 bases between them. CDR3 length: 14 residues. As DNA, the CDR3 is TGTGCCACCAGCAGAGTTAGGGAAGTAAATGAGCAGTTCTTC. It translates to CATSRVREVNEQFF.

Note on this clone: Relative to the germline gene, one junction end is altered; a read error may explain this. The chain joins TRBV5-5 to TRBJ2-1, with D unresolved. Germline values: CDR1 SGHKS, CDR2 YYEKEE (reference sequence). This CDR3 has 13 residues. CDR3 amino acids: CASSLVTADIRIF. CDR3 coding DNA: TGTGCCAGCAGCTTGGTGACGGCCGATATTAGGATCTTC.

The gene calls are TRBV3-1 (or the pseudogene TRBV3-2) and TRBJ2-5, with D unclear. The CDR3 sequence is 17 residues long. Between the trimmed V and J ends, which lost 1 base and 4 bases, there was a span of 19 bases. The germline V gene has CDR1 LGHDT and CDR2 YNNKEL (reference sequence). CDR3 sequence: CASSQGFLPKRRETQYF. The CDR3 DNA is TGTGCCAGCAGCCAAGGGTTTTTACCCAAAAGGAGAGAGACCCAGTACTTC.

This chain uses TRBV5-4 with TRBJ2-1; 8 bases fit TRBD2. Germline CDR1 and CDR2: SGHNT and YYREEE (reference sequence). This CDR3 region has 15 residues. With V trimmed by 5 bases and J by 0 bases, 4 bases remained unmatched. CDR3 loop: CASSQLAASYNEQFF. The CDR3, as DNA: TGTGCCAGCAGTCAACTAGCGGCCTCCTACAATGAGCAGTTCTTC. The full variable domain, in which reference TRBV5-4 and TRBJ2-1 provide the parts outside the CDR3, is ETGVTQSPTHLIKTRGQQVTLRCSSQSGHNTVSWYQQALGQGPQFIFQYYREEENGRGNFPPRFSGLQFPNYSSELNVNALELDDSALYLCASSQLAASYNEQFFGPGTRLTVL.

The chain joins TRBV5-4 to TRBJ2-3, with 8 positions matching TRBD1. The CDR3 contains 15 residues. Germline lookup yields CDR1 SGHNT and CDR2 YYREEE (reference sequence). V shed 4 bases, J shed 0 bases, and the junction held 4 bases outside the gene matches. CDR3: CASSTYRGSTDTQYF. CDR3 sequence (DNA): TGTGCCAGCAGCACTTACAGGGGGAGCACAGATACGCAGTATTTT.

This clone turned up a few times. This chain joins TRBV5-8 and TRBJ2-2, with D tentatively TRBD2 (7 bases). V lost 0 bases, J lost 4 bases, and 13 bases lay in between. Per the germline V gene, CDR1 is SGHTS and CDR2 is YDEGEE. CDR3 length: 16 amino acids. CDR3 sequence reads: CASSLARGAITGELFF. The CDR3 region has the DNA TGTGCCAGCAGCTTGGCCCGGGGGGCGATCACCGGGGAGCTGTTTTTT. The full variable domain, its missing parts supplied by reference TRBV5-8 and TRBJ2-2, is EAGVTQSPTHLIKTRGQQATLRCSPISGHTSVYWYQQALGLGLQFLLWYDEGEERNRGNFPPRFSGRQFPNYSSELNVNALELEDSALYLCASSLARGAITGELFFGEGSRLTVL.

The V call is TRBV11-3, the J call TRBJ2-5; 8 bases are shared with TRBD1. Per germline, CDR1 SGHNT and CDR2 YENEEA. Trimming removed 3 bases from V and 4 bases from J; junction bases left unmatched: 4. This CDR3 has 14 amino acids. DNA of the CDR3: TGTGCCAGCAGCTTGACAGGGGTCGGAGAGACCCAGTACTTC. Translation gives CASSLTGVGETQYF.

V and J are TRBV28 and TRBJ1-1; 8 positions match TRBD1. Germline values: CDR1 MDHEN, CDR2 SYDVKM. After removal of 4 bases from V and 11 bases from J, the junction contained 12 bases not matched to a gene. The CDR3 consists of 14 residues. Written as DNA, the CDR3 is TGTGCCAGCAGTTCCCCGACAGGGGCCAGGGGGGCTTTCTTT. This sequence encodes CASSSPTGARGAFF.

This clone was picked up one time. The chain combines TRBV7-9 with TRBJ1-4; the D is unclear. The germline V gene has CDR1 SEHNR and CDR2 FQNEAQ (reference sequence). V was trimmed by 4 bases and J by 8 bases, leaving 5 bases between them. This CDR3 has 11 amino acids. Here the CDR3 reads CASSWGEKLFF. CDR3 bases: TGTGCCAGCAGCTGGGGAGAAAAACTGTTTTTT. The complete variable domain, with remaining parts taken from reference TRBV7-9 and TRBJ1-4, reads DTGVSQNPRHKITKRGQNVTFRCDPISEHNRLYWYRQTLGQGPEFLTYFQNEAQLEKSRLLSDRFSAERPKGSFSTLEIQRTEQGDSAMYLCASSWGEKLFFGSGTQLSVL.

As for this clone: This specimen includes other DNA sequences encoding the same CDR3. This chain uses TRBV29-1 with TRBJ1-2; tentative D call: TRBD1 (5 bases). V was clipped by 1 base and J by 5 bases, with 8 bases between them. This CDR3 comprises 12 residues. Germline values: CDR1 SQVTM, CDR2 ANQGSEA. The DNA of the CDR3 is TGCAGCGTTGAAGGGCAGGGTTATGGCTACACCTTC. Protein: CSVEGQGYGYTF.

The V and J genes are TRBV19 and TRBJ2-2; a weak D match, TRBD1 (5 bases). With 7 bases removed from V and 0 bases from J, the gap between germline ends came to 9 bases. This CDR3 is 14 amino acids long. CDR1 is LNHDA, CDR2 SQIVND, per germline (reference sequence). DNA of the CDR3: TGTGCCAGTAAAGACAGCCCGAACACCGGGGAGCTGTTTTTT. Protein product: CASKDSPNTGELFF.

V usage is TRBV5-1 and J usage is TRBJ1-4, with D possibly being TRBD1 (5 bases). The length of the CDR3 is 14 residues. CDR1 and CDR2 (germline): SGHRS, YFSETQ. Trimming left V 4 bases short and J 1 base short, with 8 bases between. The CDR3 coding sequence is TGCGCCAGCAGCCCAGGGTTAACTAATGAAAAACTGTTTTTT. Translated, it gives CASSPGLTNEKLFF. Variable domain in full (rest from reference TRBV5-1 and TRBJ1-4): KAGVTQTPRYLIKTRGQQVTLSCSPISGHRSVSWYQQTPGQGLQFLFEYFSETQRNKGNFPGRFSGRQFSNSRSEMNVSTLELGDSALYLCASSPGLTNEKLFFGSGTQLSVL.

The V call is TRBV9, the J call TRBJ2-7, with D maybe TRBD1 (5 bases). Trimming left V 0 bases short and J 2 bases short, with 9 bases between. The germline gives CDR1 SGDLS, CDR2 YYNGEE. The CDR3 loop spans 14 amino acids. The CDR3 region has the DNA TGTGCCAGCAGCGTAGGACAGAGTACCTACGAGCAGTACTTC. Residues: CASSVGQSTYEQYF. The variable domain in full, with the rest retrieved from reference TRBV9 and TRBJ2-7, is DSGVTQTPKHLITATGQRVTLRCSPRSGDLSVYWYQQSLDQGLQFLIQYYNGEERAKGNILERFSAQQFPDLHSELNLSSLELGDSALYFCASSVGQSTYEQYFGPGTRLTVT.

This clone was seen a handful of times. The chain combines TRBV19 with TRBJ1-6; the match to TRBD1 covers 7 bases. V was clipped by 8 bases and J by 8 bases; unmatched bases: 3. The CDR3 is 12 residues long. Per the germline V gene, CDR1 is LNHDA and CDR2 is SQIVND (reference sequence). CDR3 sequence (DNA): TGTGCCAGTCATACAGGGGATTCACCCCTCCACTTT. This translates into CASHTGDSPLHF.

The chain recombines TRBV29-1 with TRBJ2-3; TRBD2 is a possible D gene (5 bases). Germline-derived CDR1 and CDR2 are SQVTM and ANQGSEA. Trimming shortened V by 5 bases and J by 8 bases, and 14 bases separated the two germline ends. The CDR3 extends over 12 amino acids. For the CDR3, the DNA is TGCAGCGTTCCAAGCGGCGGGTCTACGCAGTATTTT. Protein: CSVPSGGSTQYF.